Each of the 14 T cell receptor beta chains below was sequenced from the same sample in a study of OX40 agonist ivuxolimab in advanced cancers. The table came from immunoSEQ multiplex PCR; TCRdb's copy has only in-frame clones and leaves some out. The sample records 60,000 to 85,000 clones, around 83% being singletons. The specimen was CD4+ or CD8+ T cells sorted from blood, collected in a trial of the OX40 agonist ivuxolimab. Receptors originate from an adult with an advanced solid tumor such as melanoma, head and neck, liver or kidney cancer.

The chain couples TRBV2 to TRBJ2-5; no definite D call. The CDR3 consists of 11 residues. CDR1 is SNHLY and CDR2 is FYNNEI in the germline V gene. The germline V and J ends were trimmed by 9 bases and 1 base, with 6 bases remaining between them. CDR3 coding DNA: TGTGCCAGACGCCGCCAAGAGACCCAGTACTTC. It translates to CARRRQETQYF.

As to this clone: A much more abundant neighbour one base away suggests this may be a read error. The chain combines TRBV28 with TRBJ1-1; D not certain. V shed 7 bases and J shed 1 base, with 7 bases lying between them. This CDR3 comprises 12 residues. From germline, CDR1 is MDHEN and CDR2 SYDVKM. The DNA for the CDR3 is TGTGCCAGCAAGGGCACGAACACTGAAGCTTTCTTT. As protein: CASKGTNTEAFF.

This chain uses TRBV27 with TRBJ1-2; D perhaps matches TRBD1 (6 bases). The V end was cut by 6 bases, the J end by 4 bases, with 18 bases between. The CDR3 loop spans 15 amino acids. The germline V gene has CDR1 MNHEY and CDR2 SMNVEV (reference sequence). DNA for the CDR3: TGTGCCAGCAGAAGGATGGGGGAAGGGGGCTATGGCTACACCTTC. It codes for CASRRMGEGGYGYTF.

The V call is TRBV9, the J call TRBJ1-2, with 7 nucleotides matching TRBD1. The CDR3 loop spans 14 amino acids. The V segment lost 6 bases and the J segment 6 bases; nucleotides outside the gene matches: 11. The V gene's germline CDR1 is SGDLS and CDR2 YYNGEE. Here the CDR3 reads CASTLEGGGNGYTF. The DNA for the CDR3 is TGTGCCAGCACCCTAGAAGGAGGGGGCAATGGCTACACCTTC.

The chain couples TRBV2 to TRBJ2-7, with D possibly TRBD2 on 6 matching bases. V was pared by 7 bases and J by 6 bases, with 22 bases between. CDR1 and CDR2 (germline): SNHLY, FYNNEI. The CDR3 is 15 residues long. The CDR3 protein is CASIPRGTPRSEQYF. CDR3 in DNA: TGTGCCAGCATCCCCCGGGGGACGCCCAGATCCGAGCAGTACTTC.

The rearrangement links TRBV6-6 to TRBJ2-1; tentative D call: TRBD2 (5 bases). V was clipped by 5 bases and J by 0 bases, with 11 bases between them. CDR1 is MNHNY and CDR2 is SVGAGI in the germline V gene (reference sequence). This CDR3 is built from 15 residues. CDR3 residues: CASSTTLVSYNEQFF. As DNA, the CDR3 is TGTGCCAGCAGTACGACACTAGTCTCCTACAATGAGCAGTTCTTC.

The CDR3 here is CASSLGSNEQFF. CDR3 in DNA: TGTGCCAGCAGCTTAGGAAGTAATGAGCAGTTCTTC. This chain links TRBV11-3 with TRBJ2-1; D ambiguous. V was trimmed by 1 base and J by 7 bases, leaving 5 bases between them. From germline, CDR1 is SGHNT and CDR2 YENEEA. The CDR3 extends over 12 amino acids.

CDR3 sequence reads: CASSFTQGNQPQHF. The CDR3 DNA is TGTGCCAGCAGCTTCACACAGGGAAATCAGCCCCAGCATTTT. The chain uses TRBV7-2 and TRBJ1-5; possibly TRBD1 for D (6 bases). The V gene's germline CDR1 is SGHTA and CDR2 FQGNSA. V lost 3 bases, J lost 4 bases, and 10 bases lay in between. The CDR3 covers 14 residues.

This clone has a single count. The chain employs TRBV6-5 and TRBJ1-6; tentative D call: TRBD1 (6 bases). The V end was cut by 0 bases, the J end by 9 bases, with 15 bases between. The CDR3 spans 16 residues. The germline V gene has CDR1 MNHEY and CDR2 SVGAGI. CDR3 sequence: CASSYSGRGIGSPLHF. CDR3 DNA sequence: TGTGCCAGCAGTTACTCGGGCAGGGGAATCGGTTCACCCCTCCACTTT.

The rearrangement links TRBV19 to TRBJ2-7, with D perhaps matching TRBD1 (6 bases). In germline, CDR1 is LNHDA, CDR2 SQIVND (reference sequence). V was cut by 5 bases and J by 3 bases, with 8 bases left in between. This CDR3 spans 12 amino acids. The CDR3 reads CASSAQGYEQYF. Here the CDR3 DNA reads TGTGCCAGTAGTGCACAGGGCTACGAGCAGTACTTC.

The chain has TRBV7-6 and TRBJ2-3, with 11 bases aligning to TRBD2. Germline assignment: CDR1 SGHVS and CDR2 FNYEAQ. CDR3 length: 18 amino acids. V trimming: 2 bases; J trimming: 0 bases; junction bases outside the gene matches: 7. The CDR3 region is CASSLTSGGISSTDTQYF. In DNA, the CDR3 is TGTGCCAGCAGCTTAACTAGCGGGGGAATTTCTAGCACAGATACGCAGTATTTT. Combining the CDR3 with reference TRBV7-6 and TRBJ2-3 gives the whole variable domain GAGVSQSPRYKVTKRGQDVALRCDPISGHVSLYWYRQALGQGPEFLTYFNYEAQQDKSGLPNDRFSAERPEGSISTLTIQRTEQRDSAMYRCASSLTSGGISSTDTQYFGPGTRLTVL.

The gene calls are TRBV5-1 and TRBJ2-1; perhaps D is TRBD1 or TRBD2 (5 bases each). Germline V gene sequence: CDR1 SGHRS, CDR2 YFSETQ. The CDR3 consists of 13 residues. V was trimmed by 2 bases and J by 8 bases, leaving 11 bases between them. The CDR3 DNA reads as TGCGCCAGCAGCTTTGGGGACGGCGATGAGCAGTTCTTC. Its translation: CASSFGDGDEQFF.

The V gene is TRBV5-1, the J gene TRBJ2-2; D is possibly TRBD1 or TRBD2 (5 bases each). From germline, CDR1 is SGHRS and CDR2 YFSETQ. V was pared by 2 bases and J by 6 bases, with 8 bases between. The CDR3 runs 13 residues. This CDR3 is CASSFRDAGELFF. CDR3 nucleotides: TGCGCCAGCAGCTTCAGGGACGCCGGGGAGCTGTTTTTT.

This clone was seen only a few times. The V call is TRBV30, the J call TRBJ1-6, with D hard to call. V lost 5 bases and J lost 5, with 13 bases in between. This CDR3 has 14 residues. Germline-derived CDR1 and CDR2 are GTSNPN and SVGIG (reference sequence). The CDR3 nucleotides read TGTGCCTGGCGATGGCAGACCGATAATTCACCCCTCCACTTT. This translates into CAWRWQTDNSPLHF.